This T cell receptor beta chain is drawn from a study of blood T cells in healthy people across ages. This CDR3 contains 16 residues. V lost 2 bases and J 5 bases, leaving 18 bases between the germline ends. Germline loops: CDR1 MNHEY, CDR2 SVGAGI. Primers used in a second PCR of roughly 7 to 12 cycles were a sample-barcoded 5' primer and a J-beta primer mix. TCRdb independently ran MiXCR on the 5' RACE reads; one entry per CDR3 protein. The repertoire holds over 1,200,000 distinct CDR3 sequences, with around 59% as singletons. Samples each had at least 5 micrograms of total RNA extracted. The sample taken for sequencing was blood. This sequence originates from a man between 18 and 29 years old in good health. The chain links TRBV6-5 to TRBJ1-1, with a weak D call TRBD1 (6 bases). CDR3 in DNA: TGTGCCAGCAGTTACGAGGTGCGGGGGCTGGGAACTGAAGCTTTCTTT. Translated: CASSYEVRGLGTEAFF.